This TCR beta chain was sequenced during a study of blood T cell repertoires in COVID-19. Study as a whole: PBMCs, B-cell-depleted T cells, or T cells were the source of the cDNA or gDNA that made up the material.

Under the authors' procedure: Amplification of reference gene primers provided the estimated nucleated cell counts. Data came from immunoSEQ multiplex PCR; TCRdb stores just in-frame clones and leaves some out. V and J calls and clone size are those listed in that table; D and trimming were worked out from the DNA. Found here are about 250,000 clones, around nine tenths of them singletons; the top ten hold 1.5% to 2%. The TCR comes from a woman aged 55-70 years who had recovered from COVID-19. Sequencing was done on a sample of peripheral blood.

The CDR3 bases are TGTGCCAGCAGCGGACAGGCGCAGGTCGACGAGCAGTACTTC. Translation gives CASSGQAQVDEQYF. V usage is TRBV7-2 and J usage is TRBJ2-7; 7 bases fit TRBD1. Germline V CDR1 and CDR2: SGHTA, FQGNSA. V gave up 5 bases and J gave up 5 bases; unmatched junction bases: 9. This CDR3 is built from 14 residues. The whole variable domain, filled in from reference TRBV7-2 and TRBJ2-7, reads GAGVSQSPSNKVTEKGKDVELRCDPISGHTALYWYRQSLGQGLEFLIYFQGNSAPDKSGLPSDRFSAERTGGSVSTLTIQRTQQEDSAVYLCASSGQAQVDEQYFGPGTRLTVT.